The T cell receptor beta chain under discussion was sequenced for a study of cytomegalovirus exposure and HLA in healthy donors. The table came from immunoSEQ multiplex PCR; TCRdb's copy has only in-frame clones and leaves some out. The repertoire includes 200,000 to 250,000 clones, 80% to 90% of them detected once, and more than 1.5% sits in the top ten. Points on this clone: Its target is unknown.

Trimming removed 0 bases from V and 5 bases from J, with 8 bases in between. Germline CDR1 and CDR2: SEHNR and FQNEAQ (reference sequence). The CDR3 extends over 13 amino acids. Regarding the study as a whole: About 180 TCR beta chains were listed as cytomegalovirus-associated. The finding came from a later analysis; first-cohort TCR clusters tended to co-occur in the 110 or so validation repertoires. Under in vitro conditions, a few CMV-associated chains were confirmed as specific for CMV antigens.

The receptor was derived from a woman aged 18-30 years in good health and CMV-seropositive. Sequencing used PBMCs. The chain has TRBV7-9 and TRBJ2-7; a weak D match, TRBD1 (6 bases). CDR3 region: CASSLANRDEQYF. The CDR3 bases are TGTGCCAGCAGCTTAGCGAACAGGGACGAGCAGTACTTC.